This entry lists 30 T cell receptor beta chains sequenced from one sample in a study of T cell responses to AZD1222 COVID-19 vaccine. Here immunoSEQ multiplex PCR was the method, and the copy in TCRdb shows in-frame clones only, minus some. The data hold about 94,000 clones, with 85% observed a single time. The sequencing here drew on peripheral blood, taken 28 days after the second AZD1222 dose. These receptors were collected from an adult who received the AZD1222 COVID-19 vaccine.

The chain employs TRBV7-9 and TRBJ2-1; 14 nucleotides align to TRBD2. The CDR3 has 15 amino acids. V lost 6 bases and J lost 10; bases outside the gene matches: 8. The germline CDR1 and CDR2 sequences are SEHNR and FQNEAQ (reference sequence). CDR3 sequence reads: CASRPGLAGGKEQFF. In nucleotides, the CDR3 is TGTGCCAGCAGACCAGGACTAGCGGGGGGAAAGGAGCAGTTCTTC.

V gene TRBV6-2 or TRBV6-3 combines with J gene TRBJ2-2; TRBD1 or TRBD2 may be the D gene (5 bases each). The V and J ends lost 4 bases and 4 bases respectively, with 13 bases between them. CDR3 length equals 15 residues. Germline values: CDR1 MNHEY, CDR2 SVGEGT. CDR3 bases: TGTGCCAGCAGTTTTGGGGCTGGGGGCACCGGGGAGCTGTTTTTT. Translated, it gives CASSFGAGGTGELFF.

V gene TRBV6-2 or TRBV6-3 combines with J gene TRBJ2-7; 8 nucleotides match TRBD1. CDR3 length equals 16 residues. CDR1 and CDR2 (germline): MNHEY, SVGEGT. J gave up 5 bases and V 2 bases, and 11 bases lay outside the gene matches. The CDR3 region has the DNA TGTGCCAGCAGTTACAATCCAGGGGGCCCCTTGAACGAGCAGTACTTC. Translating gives CASSYNPGGPLNEQYF.

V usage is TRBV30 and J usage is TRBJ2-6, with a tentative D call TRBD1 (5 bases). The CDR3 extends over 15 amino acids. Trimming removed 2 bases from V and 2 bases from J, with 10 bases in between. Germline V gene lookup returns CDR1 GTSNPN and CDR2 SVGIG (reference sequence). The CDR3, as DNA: TGTGCCTGGAGTTCTGGCAGGGCTGGGGCCAACGTCCTGACTTTC. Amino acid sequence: CAWSSGRAGANVLTF.

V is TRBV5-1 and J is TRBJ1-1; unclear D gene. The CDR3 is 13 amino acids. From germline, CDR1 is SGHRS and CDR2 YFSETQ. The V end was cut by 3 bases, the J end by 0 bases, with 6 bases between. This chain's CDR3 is CASSWDLNTEAFF. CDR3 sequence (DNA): TGCGCCAGCAGCTGGGATTTGAACACTGAAGCTTTCTTT.

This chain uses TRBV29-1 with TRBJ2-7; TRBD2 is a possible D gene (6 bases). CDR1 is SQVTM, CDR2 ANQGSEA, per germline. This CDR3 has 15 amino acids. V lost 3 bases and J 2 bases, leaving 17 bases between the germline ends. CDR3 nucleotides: TGCAGCGTTGAGATCGGGGTCGGGAGAGCCTACGAGCAGTACTTC. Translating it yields CSVEIGVGRAYEQYF.

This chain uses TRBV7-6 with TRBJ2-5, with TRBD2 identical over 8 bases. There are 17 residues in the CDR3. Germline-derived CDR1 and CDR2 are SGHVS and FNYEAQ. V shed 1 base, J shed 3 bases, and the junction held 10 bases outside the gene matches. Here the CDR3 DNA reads TGTGCCAGCAGCTTAGGGGTCGCGATAGCGGGAAAAGAGACCCAGTACTTC. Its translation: CASSLGVAIAGKETQYF.

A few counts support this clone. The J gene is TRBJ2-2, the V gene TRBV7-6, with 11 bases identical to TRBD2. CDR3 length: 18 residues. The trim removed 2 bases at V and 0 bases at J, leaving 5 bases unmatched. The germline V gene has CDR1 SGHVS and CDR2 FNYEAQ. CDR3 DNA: TGTGCCAGCAGCTTAATTACTAGCGGGGGAGCGAACACCGGGGAGCTGTTTTTT. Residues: CASSLITSGGANTGELFF.

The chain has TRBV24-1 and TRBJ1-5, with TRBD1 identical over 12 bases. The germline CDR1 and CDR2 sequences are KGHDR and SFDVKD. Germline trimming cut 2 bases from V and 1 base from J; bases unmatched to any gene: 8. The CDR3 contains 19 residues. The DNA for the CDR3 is TGTGCCACCAGTGATTCGGGGGACAGGGGGCTCGGGAGCAATCAGCCCCAGCATTTT. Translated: CATSDSGDRGLGSNQPQHF.

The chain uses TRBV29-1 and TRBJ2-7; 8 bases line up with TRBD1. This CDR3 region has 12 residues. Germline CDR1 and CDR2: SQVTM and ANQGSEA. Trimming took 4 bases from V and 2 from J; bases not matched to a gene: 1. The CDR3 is CSVGDRPYEQYF. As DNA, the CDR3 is TGCAGCGTTGGGGACAGGCCCTACGAGCAGTACTTC.

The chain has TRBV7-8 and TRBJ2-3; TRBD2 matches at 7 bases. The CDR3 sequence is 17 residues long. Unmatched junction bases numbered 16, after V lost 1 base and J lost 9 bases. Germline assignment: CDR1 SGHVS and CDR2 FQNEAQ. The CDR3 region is CASSLVGLAENERTQYF. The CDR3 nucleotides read TGTGCCAGCAGCTTAGTAGGTCTAGCGGAAAACGAACGGACGCAGTATTTT.

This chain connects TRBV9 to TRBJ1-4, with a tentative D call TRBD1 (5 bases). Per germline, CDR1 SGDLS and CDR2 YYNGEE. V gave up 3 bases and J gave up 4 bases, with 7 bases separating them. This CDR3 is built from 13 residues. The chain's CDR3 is CASSADSNEKLFF. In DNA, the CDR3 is TGTGCCAGCAGCGCAGACAGTAATGAAAAACTGTTTTTT.

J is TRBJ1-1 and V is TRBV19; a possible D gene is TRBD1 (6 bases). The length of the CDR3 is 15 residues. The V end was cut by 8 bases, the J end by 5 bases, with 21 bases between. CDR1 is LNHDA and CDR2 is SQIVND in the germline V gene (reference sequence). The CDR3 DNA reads TGTGCCAGTCGAACAGGGTACAGATCGGAAACTGAAGCTTTCTTT. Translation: CASRTGYRSETEAFF.

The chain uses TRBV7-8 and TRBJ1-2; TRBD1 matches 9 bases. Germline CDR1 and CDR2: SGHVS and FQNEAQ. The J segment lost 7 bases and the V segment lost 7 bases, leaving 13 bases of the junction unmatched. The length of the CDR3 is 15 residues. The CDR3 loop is CASTPREQGAGGYTF. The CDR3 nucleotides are TGTGCCAGCACCCCCCGGGAACAGGGGGCGGGTGGCTACACCTTC.

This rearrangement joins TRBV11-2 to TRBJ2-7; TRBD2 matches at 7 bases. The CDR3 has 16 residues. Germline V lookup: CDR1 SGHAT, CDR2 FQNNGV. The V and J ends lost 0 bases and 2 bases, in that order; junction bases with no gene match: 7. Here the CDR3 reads CASSLDRGGSPYEQYF. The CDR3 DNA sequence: TGTGCCAGCAGCTTAGATCGCGGGGGATCACCCTACGAGCAGTACTTC.

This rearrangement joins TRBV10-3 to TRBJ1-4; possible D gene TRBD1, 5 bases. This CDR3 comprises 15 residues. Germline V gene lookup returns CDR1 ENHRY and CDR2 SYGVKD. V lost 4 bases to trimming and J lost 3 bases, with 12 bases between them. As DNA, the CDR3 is TGTGCCATCAGTGTGGGAGGGGCGGCTAATGAAAAACTGTTTTTT. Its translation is CAISVGGAANEKLFF.

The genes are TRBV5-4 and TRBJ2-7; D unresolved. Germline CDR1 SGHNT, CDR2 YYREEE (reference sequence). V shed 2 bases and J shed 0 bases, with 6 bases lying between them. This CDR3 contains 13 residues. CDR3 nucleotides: TGTGCCAGCAGCTTCCGATCCTCCTACGAGCAGTACTTC. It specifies CASSFRSSYEQYF.

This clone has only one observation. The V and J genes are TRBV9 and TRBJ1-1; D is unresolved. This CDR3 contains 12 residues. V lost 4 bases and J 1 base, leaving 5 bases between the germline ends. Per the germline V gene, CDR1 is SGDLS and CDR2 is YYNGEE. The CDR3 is CASSQKNTEAFF. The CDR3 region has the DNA TGTGCCAGCAGCCAAAAGAACACTGAAGCTTTCTTT.

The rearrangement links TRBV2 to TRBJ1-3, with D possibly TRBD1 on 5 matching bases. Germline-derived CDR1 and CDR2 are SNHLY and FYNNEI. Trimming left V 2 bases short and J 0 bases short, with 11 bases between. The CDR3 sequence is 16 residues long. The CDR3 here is CASSERGSYSGNTIYF. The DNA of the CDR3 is TGTGCCAGCAGTGAAAGGGGCAGTTACTCTGGAAACACCATATATTTT. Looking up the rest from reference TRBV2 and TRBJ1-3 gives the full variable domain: EPEVTQTPSHQVTQMGQEVILRCVPISNHLYFYWYRQILGQKVEFLVSFYNNEISEKSEIFDDQFSVERPDGSNFTLKIRSTKLEDSAMYFCASSERGSYSGNTIYFGEGSWLTVV.

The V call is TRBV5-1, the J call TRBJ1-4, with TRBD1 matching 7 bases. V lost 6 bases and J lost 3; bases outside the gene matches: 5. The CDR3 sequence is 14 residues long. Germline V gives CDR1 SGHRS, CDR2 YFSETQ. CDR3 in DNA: TGCGCCAGCACCGGGGACAGACCTAATGAAAAACTGTTTTTT. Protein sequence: CASTGDRPNEKLFF.

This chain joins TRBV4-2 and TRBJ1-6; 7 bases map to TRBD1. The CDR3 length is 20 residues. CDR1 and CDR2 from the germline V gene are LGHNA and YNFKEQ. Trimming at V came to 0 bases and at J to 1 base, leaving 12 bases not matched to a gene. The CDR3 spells CASSQDLDHRGGSYNSPLHF. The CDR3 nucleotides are TGTGCCAGCAGCCAAGATCTCGACCACAGGGGAGGATCCTATAATTCACCCCTCCACTTT.

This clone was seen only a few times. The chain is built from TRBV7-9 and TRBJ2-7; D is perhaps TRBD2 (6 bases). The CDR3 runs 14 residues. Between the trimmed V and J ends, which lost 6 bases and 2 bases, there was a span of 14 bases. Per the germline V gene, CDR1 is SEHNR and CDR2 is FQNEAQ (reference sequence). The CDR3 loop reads CASRGRGGAYEQYF. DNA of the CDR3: TGTGCCAGCAGGGGGCGGGGCGGGGCCTACGAGCAGTACTTC.

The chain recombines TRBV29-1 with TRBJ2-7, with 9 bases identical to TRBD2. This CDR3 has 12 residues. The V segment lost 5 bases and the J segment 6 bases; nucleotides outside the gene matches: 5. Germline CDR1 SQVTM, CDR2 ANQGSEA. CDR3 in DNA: TGCAGCGTTTTTCGAGCGGGAGGCGAGCAGTACTTC. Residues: CSVFRAGGEQYF.

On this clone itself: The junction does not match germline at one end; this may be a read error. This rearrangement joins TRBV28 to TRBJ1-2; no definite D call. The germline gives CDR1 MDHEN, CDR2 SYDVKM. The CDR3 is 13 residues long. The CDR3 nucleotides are TGTGCCAGCAGCCGGGTAGTTTCCGGATTTAAAGCCTTC. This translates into CASSRVVSGFKAF.

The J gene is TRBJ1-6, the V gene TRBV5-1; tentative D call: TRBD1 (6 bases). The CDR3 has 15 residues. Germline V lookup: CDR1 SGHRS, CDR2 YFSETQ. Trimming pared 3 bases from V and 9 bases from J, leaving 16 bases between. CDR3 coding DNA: TGCGCCAGCAGCTCAGGACAGAGCAAGGGTTCACCCCTCCACTTT. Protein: CASSSGQSKGSPLHF. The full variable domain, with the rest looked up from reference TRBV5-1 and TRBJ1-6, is KAGVTQTPRYLIKTRGQQVTLSCSPISGHRSVSWYQQTPGQGLQFLFEYFSETQRNKGNFPGRFSGRQFSNSRSEMNVSTLELGDSALYLCASSSGQSKGSPLHFGNGTRLTVT.

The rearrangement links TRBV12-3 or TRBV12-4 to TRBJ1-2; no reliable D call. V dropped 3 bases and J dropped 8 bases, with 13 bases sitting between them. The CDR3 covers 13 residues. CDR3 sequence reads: CASSFGMSGGYTF. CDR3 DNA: TGTGCCAGCAGTTTTGGTATGTCGGGCGGCTACACCTTC.

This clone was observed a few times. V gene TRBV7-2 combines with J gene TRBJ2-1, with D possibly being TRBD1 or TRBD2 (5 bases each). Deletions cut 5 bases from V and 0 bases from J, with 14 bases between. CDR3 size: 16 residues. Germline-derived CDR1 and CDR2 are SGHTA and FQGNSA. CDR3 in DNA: TGTGCCAGCAGCCTGGTCGGGACGAGCTCCTACAATGAGCAGTTCTTC. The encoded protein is CASSLVGTSSYNEQFF.

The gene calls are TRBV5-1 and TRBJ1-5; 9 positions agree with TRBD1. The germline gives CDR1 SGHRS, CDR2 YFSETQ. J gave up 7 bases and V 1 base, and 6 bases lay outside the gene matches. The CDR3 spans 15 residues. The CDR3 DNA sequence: TGCGCCAGCAGCTTGAGTGGGACAGGGCGGCAGCCCCAGCATTTT. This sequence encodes CASSLSGTGRQPQHF.

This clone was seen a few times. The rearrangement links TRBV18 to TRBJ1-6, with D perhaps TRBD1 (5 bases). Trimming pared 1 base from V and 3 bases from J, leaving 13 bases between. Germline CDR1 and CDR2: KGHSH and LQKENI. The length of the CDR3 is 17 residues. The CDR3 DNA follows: TGTGCCAGCTCACCACTCGAGGGGCGGGACTATAATTCACCCCTCCACTTT. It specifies CASSPLEGRDYNSPLHF. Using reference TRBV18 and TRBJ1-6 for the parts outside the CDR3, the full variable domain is NAGVMQNPRHLVRRRGQEARLRCSPMKGHSHVYWYRQLPEEGLKFMVYLQKENIIDESGMPKERFSAEFPKEGPSILRIQQVVRGDSAAYFCASSPLEGRDYNSPLHFGNGTRLTVT.

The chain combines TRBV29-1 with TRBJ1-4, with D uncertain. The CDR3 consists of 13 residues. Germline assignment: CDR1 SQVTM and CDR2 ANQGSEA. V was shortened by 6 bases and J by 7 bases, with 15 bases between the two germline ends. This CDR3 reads CSVPWGEGEKLFF. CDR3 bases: TGCAGCGTCCCCTGGGGTGAAGGTGAAAAACTGTTTTTT.